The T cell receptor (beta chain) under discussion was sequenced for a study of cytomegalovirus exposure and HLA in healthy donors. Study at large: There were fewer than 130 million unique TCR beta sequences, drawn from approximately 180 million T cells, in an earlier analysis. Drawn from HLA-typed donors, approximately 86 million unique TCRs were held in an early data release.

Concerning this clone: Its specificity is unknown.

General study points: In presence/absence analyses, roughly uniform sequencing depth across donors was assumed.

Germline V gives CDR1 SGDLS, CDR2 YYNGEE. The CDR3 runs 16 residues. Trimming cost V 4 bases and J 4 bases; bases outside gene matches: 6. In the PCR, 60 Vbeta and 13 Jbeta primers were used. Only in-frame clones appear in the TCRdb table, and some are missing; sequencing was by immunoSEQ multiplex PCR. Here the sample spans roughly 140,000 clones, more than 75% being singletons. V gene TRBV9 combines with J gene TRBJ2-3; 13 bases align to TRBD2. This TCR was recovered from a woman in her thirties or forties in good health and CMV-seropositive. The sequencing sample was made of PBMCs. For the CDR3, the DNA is TGTGCCAGCAGCCCCCGGACTAGCGGGAGCTCAGATACGCAGTATTTT. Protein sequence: CASSPRTSGSSDTQYF.